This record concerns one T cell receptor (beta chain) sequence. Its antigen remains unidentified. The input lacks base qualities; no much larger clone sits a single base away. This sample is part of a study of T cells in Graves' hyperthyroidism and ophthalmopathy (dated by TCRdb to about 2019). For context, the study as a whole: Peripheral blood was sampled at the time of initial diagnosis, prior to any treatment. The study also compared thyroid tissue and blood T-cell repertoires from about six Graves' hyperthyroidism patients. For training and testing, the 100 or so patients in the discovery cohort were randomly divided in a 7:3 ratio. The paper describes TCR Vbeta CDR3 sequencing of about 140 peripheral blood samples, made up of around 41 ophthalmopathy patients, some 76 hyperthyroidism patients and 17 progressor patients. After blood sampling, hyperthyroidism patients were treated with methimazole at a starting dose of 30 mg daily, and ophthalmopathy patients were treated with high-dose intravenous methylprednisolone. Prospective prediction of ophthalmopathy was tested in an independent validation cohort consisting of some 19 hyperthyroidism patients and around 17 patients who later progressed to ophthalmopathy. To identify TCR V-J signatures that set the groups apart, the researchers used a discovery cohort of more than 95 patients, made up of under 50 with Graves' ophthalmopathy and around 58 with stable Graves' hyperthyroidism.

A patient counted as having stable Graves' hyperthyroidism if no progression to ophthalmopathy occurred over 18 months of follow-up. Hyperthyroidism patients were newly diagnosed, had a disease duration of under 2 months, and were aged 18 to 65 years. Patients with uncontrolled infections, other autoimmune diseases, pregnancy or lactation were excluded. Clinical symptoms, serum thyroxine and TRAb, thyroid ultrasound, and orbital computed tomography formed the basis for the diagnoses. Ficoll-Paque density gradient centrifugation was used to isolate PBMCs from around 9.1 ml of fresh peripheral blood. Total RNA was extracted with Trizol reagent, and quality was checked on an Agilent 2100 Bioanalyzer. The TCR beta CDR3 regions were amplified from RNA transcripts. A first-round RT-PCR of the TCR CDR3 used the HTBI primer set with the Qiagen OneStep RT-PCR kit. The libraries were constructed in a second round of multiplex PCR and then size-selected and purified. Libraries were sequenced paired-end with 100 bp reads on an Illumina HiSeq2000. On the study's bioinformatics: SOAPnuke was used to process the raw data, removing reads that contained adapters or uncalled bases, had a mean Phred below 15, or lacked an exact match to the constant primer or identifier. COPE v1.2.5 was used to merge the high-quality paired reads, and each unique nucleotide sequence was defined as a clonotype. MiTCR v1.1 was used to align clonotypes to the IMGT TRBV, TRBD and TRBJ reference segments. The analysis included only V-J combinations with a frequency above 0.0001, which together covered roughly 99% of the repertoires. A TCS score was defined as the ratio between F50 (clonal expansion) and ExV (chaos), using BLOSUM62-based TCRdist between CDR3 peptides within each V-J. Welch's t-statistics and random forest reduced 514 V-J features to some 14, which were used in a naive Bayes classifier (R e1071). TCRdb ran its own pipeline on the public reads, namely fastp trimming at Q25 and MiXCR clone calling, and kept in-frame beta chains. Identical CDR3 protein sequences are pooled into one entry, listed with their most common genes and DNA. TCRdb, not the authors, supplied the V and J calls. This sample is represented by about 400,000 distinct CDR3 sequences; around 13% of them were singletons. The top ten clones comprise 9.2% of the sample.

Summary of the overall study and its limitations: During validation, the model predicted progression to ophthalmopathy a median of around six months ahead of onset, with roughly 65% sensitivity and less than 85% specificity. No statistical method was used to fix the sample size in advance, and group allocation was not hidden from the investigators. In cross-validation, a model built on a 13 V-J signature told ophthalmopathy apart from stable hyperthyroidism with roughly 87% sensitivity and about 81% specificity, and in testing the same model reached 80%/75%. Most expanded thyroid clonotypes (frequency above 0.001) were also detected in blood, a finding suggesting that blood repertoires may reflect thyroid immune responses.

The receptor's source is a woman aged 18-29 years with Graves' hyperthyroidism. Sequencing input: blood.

The DNA reads TGTGCCAGCAGCGCTCTGCCGGGAACCTATGGCTACACCTTC. Protein translation: CASSALPGTYGYTF. The rearranged segments are TRBV9 and TRBJ1-2, with the D gene call left open. Spanning cysteine to phenylalanine, the CDR3 consists of 14 amino acids. The CDR3 DNA has 42 bases and is translated from base 1. Trimming costs V 3 bases and J 4 bases, and their ends lie 13 bases apart. From the germline V gene, CDR1 is SGDLS and CDR2 is YYNGEE.